This T cell receptor (beta chain) was recorded in a study of blood T cell repertoires in COVID-19 (dated by TCRdb to the early 2020s). With regard to the full study: Collaborator samples came from the United States, Italy and Spain and covered acute and convalescent phases of COVID-19. The material from the prospective study consisted of cDNA or gDNA derived from T cells, B-cell-depleted T cells, or PBMCs. Deeply sampled blood TCRbeta repertoires from subjects exposed to, actively infected with, or recovered from COVID-19 were included in the dataset. A freely available public database, intended as a resource for researchers studying the immune response to SARS-CoV-2, is where the repertoires were released. HLA class I and class II types, where available, came from metadata supplied by the sample provider rather than from assay-based typing. Samples came from the ongoing ImmuneRACE study (first 160 participants) plus 1,254 subjects from 6 global collaborators. Sample metadata almost always included a de-identified subject ID, COVID-19 status, age in years and sex. On the study overall, not on this receptor specifically: How much clinical and demographic metadata was included differed by source and by participant, and the metadata was provided uncurated.

TCRbeta CDR3 regions were amplified from genomic DNA using the immunoSEQ Assay, a bias-controlled multiplex PCR. The source study handled its data this way. Nucleated cell counts per sample were estimated from amplification of reference gene primers within the assay. To quantify the absolute abundance of each unique TCRbeta CDR3 rearrangement, sequence reads were collapsed and filtered. For each sample, productive Simpson clonality was calculated by taking the square root of Simpson's diversity index across productive rearrangements. As stored in TCRdb, this immuneACCESS dataset retains in-frame rearrangements with V and J assigned. A fraction of the clones does not appear; measured against another copy, unresolved V genes explain less than half of the discrepancy, and the remainder lacks a known reason. The V and J calls and the clone size are those of that table, but D and trimming were determined from the DNA. This sample has 150,000 to 200,000 clones in its table, and roughly nine tenths of those were observed once. Approximately 2% of the sample is held by the ten biggest clonotypes.

Counted from cysteine to phenylalanine, this CDR3 has 12 amino acids. Just the 36-base CDR3 DNA is kept, in frame starting at base 1. CDR1 and CDR2 (MDHEN, SYDVKM) derive from the germline V gene. V and J are truncated by 4 bases and 5 bases respectively, leaving an intervening sequence of 8 bases. Remarks on this clone: Its target antigen remains unknown. Per-nucleotide qualities are absent, and no much larger clonotype sits a single base away.

Another Seattle source contributed samples from volunteer blood donors who had recovered from COVID-19. Collaborating institutions collected whole blood in K2EDTA tubes following their own protocols. For TCRbeta analysis, collaborators shipped samples in one of three forms: frozen whole blood, isolated PBMCs, or DNA extracted from either of those sample types. The sequence derives from a man aged 18 to 35 who had recovered from COVID-19. The chain is assembled from TRBV28 and TRBJ2-5; the D gene is unclear. The sequenced material came from peripheral blood. The DNA sequence is as follows: TGTGCCAGCAGTTACTCGGTGGAGACCCAGTACTTC. This sequence encodes CASSYSVETQYF.